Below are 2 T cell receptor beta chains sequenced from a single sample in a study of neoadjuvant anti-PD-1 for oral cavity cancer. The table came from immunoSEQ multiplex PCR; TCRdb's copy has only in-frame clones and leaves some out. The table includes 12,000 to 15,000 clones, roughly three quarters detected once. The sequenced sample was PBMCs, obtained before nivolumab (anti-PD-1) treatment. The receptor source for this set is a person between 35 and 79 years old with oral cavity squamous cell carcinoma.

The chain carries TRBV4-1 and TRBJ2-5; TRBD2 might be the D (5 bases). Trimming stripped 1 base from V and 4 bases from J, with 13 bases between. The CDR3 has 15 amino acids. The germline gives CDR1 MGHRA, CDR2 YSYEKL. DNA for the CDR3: TGCGCCAGCAGCCAAGGTCGGAGGTACGGAGAGACCCAGTACTTC. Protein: CASSQGRRYGETQYF.

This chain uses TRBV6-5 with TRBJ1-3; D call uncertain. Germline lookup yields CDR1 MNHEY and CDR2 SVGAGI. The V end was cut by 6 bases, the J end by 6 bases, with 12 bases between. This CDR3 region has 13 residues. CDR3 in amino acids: CASSPVGLNTIYF. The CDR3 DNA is TGTGCCAGCAGCCCCGTAGGGCTAAACACCATATATTTT.